Here is one T cell receptor beta chain with its context. The antigen is not known. Being one base from a much bigger clone, this may be a read error. Through a sample-barcoded 5' primer and a J-beta primer mix, a second PCR was run for about 6 to 12 cycles. Every sample produced at least 3 million CDR3-containing paired-end reads. TCRdb redid the calling of the 5' RACE reads with MiXCR, one entry per CDR3 protein. This sample has 600,000 or so distinct CDR3 sequences, with approximately 30% found just once. The data stem from a study of blood T cells in healthy people across ages. Study observations and caveats: Higher diversity and more naive CD4+ cells were features of long-lived donors, compared to aged donors.

This CDR3 comprises 15 residues. Germline-derived CDR1 and CDR2 are SGHTA and FQGTGA. Sequencing input: blood. This chain connects TRBV7-3 to TRBJ2-1, with 7 bases matching TRBD1. The J call is doubtful: the DNA matches TRBJ2-7 better. The clonotype originates from a woman of 80 years or more in good health. In nucleotides, the CDR3 is TGTGCCAGCAGCTTATACAGGGGCTCCTACAATGAGCAGTACTTC. It codes for CASSLYRGSYNEQYF.